The 17 T cell receptor beta chains below were found in one sample sequenced in a study of blood T cell repertoires in COVID-19. Produced via immunoSEQ multiplex PCR; TCRdb's table is partial and in-frame only. The table shows 95,000 to 120,000 clones, with approximately 81% occurring only once. Material for sequencing was peripheral blood. Receptor source: a human donor in a cohort sampled during active COVID-19.

The V and J genes are TRBV30 and TRBJ1-2; 7 positions agree with TRBD1. Germline V gene lookup returns CDR1 GTSNPN and CDR2 SVGIG (reference sequence). The CDR3 sequence is 19 residues long. V trimming: 3 bases; J trimming: 1 base; junction bases outside the gene matches: 20. CDR3 region: CAWRQPPRTGSGLNYGYTF. For the CDR3, the DNA is TGTGCCTGGAGACAACCCCCCCGGACAGGCAGTGGTCTTAACTATGGCTACACCTTC.

The rearrangement uses TRBV5-1 and TRBJ1-6; 7 bases are shared with TRBD1. The CDR3 covers 14 residues. V was pared by 4 bases and J by 6 bases, with 4 bases of the junction left unmatched. Germline CDR1 SGHRS, CDR2 YFSETQ. CDR3 sequence (DNA): TGCGCCAGCAGCGGACAGGAAGGTAATTCACCCCTCCACTTT. Protein sequence: CASSGQEGNSPLHF.

CDR3 sequence (DNA): TGTGCCAGCAGCCAAGATTTGCGGACAGGAACAACCTACGAGCAGTACTTC. Translating gives CASSQDLRTGTTYEQYF. V is TRBV3-1 (or the pseudogene TRBV3-2) and J is TRBJ2-7, with TRBD1 identical over 7 bases. The CDR3 is made up of 17 amino acids. The J segment lost 2 bases and the V segment lost 0 bases, leaving 10 bases of the junction unmatched. Germline CDR1 and CDR2: LGHDT and YNNKEL (reference sequence).

The chain joins TRBV6-5 to TRBJ2-7, with TRBD1 identical over 9 bases. CDR1 is MNHEY, CDR2 SVGAGI, per germline. There are 15 residues in the CDR3. Trimming took 7 bases from V and 2 from J; bases not matched to a gene: 9. This CDR3 is CASTFPGQGPYEQYF. The CDR3 DNA reads as TGTGCCAGCACCTTCCCGGGACAGGGACCCTACGAGCAGTACTTC.

The genes are TRBV28 and TRBJ2-2; D might be TRBD1 (6 bases). The CDR3 sequence is 15 residues long. Germline-derived CDR1 and CDR2 are MDHEN and SYDVKM. The germline V and J ends were trimmed by 6 bases and 0 bases, with 11 bases remaining between them. The CDR3 DNA reads as TGTGCCAGCAGCCAGGGACACACGAACACCGGGGAGCTGTTTTTT. It codes for CASSQGHTNTGELFF.

This chain uses TRBV5-4 with TRBJ1-2; TRBD1 matches 7 bases. V trimming: 1 base; J trimming: 6 bases; junction bases outside the gene matches: 12. The CDR3 sequence is 16 residues long. Germline V CDR1 and CDR2: SGHNT, YYREEE (reference sequence). CDR3 region: CASSLPWGQGTDGYTF. The CDR3 DNA sequence: TGTGCCAGCAGCTTGCCATGGGGGCAGGGGACAGATGGCTACACCTTC.

In this sample, this clone turned up once. The chain employs TRBV6-5 and TRBJ1-1; 7 nucleotides match TRBD1. The CDR3 is made up of 14 amino acids. With V trimmed by 8 bases and J by 5 bases, 11 bases remained unmatched. Germline lookup yields CDR1 MNHEY and CDR2 SVGAGI. The CDR3 nucleotides read TGTGCCAGCCCACAGGGGAATTTGAGGACTGAAGCTTTCTTT. Translated: CASPQGNLRTEAFF.

V is TRBV4-1 and J is TRBJ1-6; D might be TRBD1 (6 bases). This CDR3 has 17 residues. Trimming shortened V by 0 bases and J by 7 bases, and 16 bases separated the two germline ends. Looked up from germline, CDR1 is MGHRA and CDR2 is YSYEKL. DNA for the CDR3: TGCGCCAGCAGCCAAGAAGGGGGGGCGAGCTGGAATTCACCCCTCCACTTT. Its translation: CASSQEGGASWNSPLHF.

The rearrangement uses TRBV18 and TRBJ1-1; D call uncertain. The V end lost 2 bases, the J end lost 1 base, and 8 bases lay between the germline ends. The CDR3 has 14 residues. Per the germline V gene, CDR1 is KGHSH and CDR2 is LQKENI. The CDR3 DNA follows: TGTGCCAGCTCACCATCCCAGAAGAACACTGAAGCTTTCTTT. It specifies CASSPSQKNTEAFF.

The V call is TRBV19, the J call TRBJ2-1; D not certain. The germline V gene encodes CDR1 LNHDA and CDR2 SQIVND (reference sequence). V was pared by 2 bases and J by 0 bases, with 14 bases between. The CDR3 has 17 residues. CDR3 protein: CASSITPPMSSYNEQFF. CDR3 coding DNA: TGTGCCAGTAGTATAACCCCACCTATGAGCTCCTACAATGAGCAGTTCTTC.

The V gene is TRBV19, the J gene TRBJ1-4, with 8 positions matching TRBD1. The junction had 7 bases not matched to a gene; V was cut back by 9 bases and J by 7 bases. Germline V gene data show CDR1 as LNHDA and CDR2 as SQIVND (reference sequence). The length of the CDR3 is 13 residues. The CDR3, as DNA: TGTGCCAGCTCGGACAGGGCAACTGAAAAACTGTTTTTT. It translates to CASSDRATEKLFF.

The chain joins TRBV6-5 to TRBJ1-1; no definite D call. Between the trimmed V and J ends, which lost 5 bases and 4 bases, there was a span of 14 bases. Germline-derived CDR1 and CDR2 are MNHEY and SVGAGI. This CDR3 is built from 14 residues. CDR3 nucleotide sequence: TGTGCCAGCAGTCCGGACTGGGTAGGCACTGAAGCTTTCTTT. Translated: CASSPDWVGTEAFF.

The rearrangement uses TRBV6-1 and TRBJ2-7; unclear D gene. The CDR3 is 14 amino acids. The V end was cut by 1 base, the J end by 3 bases, with 10 bases between. Germline-derived CDR1 and CDR2 are MNHNS and SASEGT. CDR3 in DNA: TGTGCCAGCAGTGAAGTCCTCGTAGACTACGAGCAGTACTTC. Translation: CASSEVLVDYEQYF.

The V gene is TRBV9, the J gene TRBJ2-3; TRBD2 matches at 10 bases. V shed 0 bases and J 5 bases; nucleotides not matched to a gene: 9. Looked up from germline, CDR1 is SGDLS and CDR2 is YYNGEE. The CDR3 has 17 residues. The CDR3 is CASSVGSLAGLKDTQYF. CDR3 nucleotides: TGTGCCAGCAGCGTAGGGTCACTAGCGGGGCTTAAAGATACGCAGTATTTT. Filled out from reference TRBV9 and TRBJ2-3, the complete variable domain reads DSGVTQTPKHLITATGQRVTLRCSPRSGDLSVYWYQQSLDQGLQFLIQYYNGEERAKGNILERFSAQQFPDLHSELNLSSLELGDSALYFCASSVGSLAGLKDTQYFGPGTRLTVL.

This clone was seen once. The chain employs TRBV6-5 and TRBJ2-2; D is perhaps TRBD2 (6 bases). V was pared by 7 bases and J by 0 bases, with 12 bases between. Per the germline V gene, CDR1 is MNHEY and CDR2 is SVGAGI. The CDR3 spans 15 residues. CDR3 residues: CASIRGLANTGELFF. The CDR3 nucleotides are TGTGCCAGCATCCGGGGGTTAGCGAACACCGGGGAGCTGTTTTTT.

V is TRBV6-5 and J is TRBJ2-1; the D gene is possibly TRBD1 (8 bases). Germline V gives CDR1 MNHEY, CDR2 SVGAGI. This CDR3 has 15 amino acids. V shed 11 bases and J shed 4 bases, with 21 bases lying between them. In DNA form, the CDR3 reads TGTGCCTCCTCTAGGGGGGGGACAGGATACAATGAGCAGTTCTTC. Translating gives CASSRGGTGYNEQFF.

This chain's CDR3 is CASSLSDQETQYF. The CDR3 DNA reads as TGTGCCAGCAGCTTATCCGACCAAGAGACCCAGTACTTC. The rearrangement links TRBV11-3 to TRBJ2-5; D remains unclear. The germline V and J ends were trimmed by 2 bases and 0 bases, with 4 bases remaining between them. CDR1 is SGHNT, CDR2 YENEEA, per germline. The CDR3 length is 13 residues. Supplemented by reference TRBV11-3 and TRBJ2-5, the full variable domain reads EAGVVQSPRYKIIEKKQPVAFWCNPISGHNTLYWYLQNLGQGPELLIRYENEEAVDDSQLPKDRFSAERLKGVDSTLKIQPAELGDSAVYLCASSLSDQETQYFGPGTRLLVL.